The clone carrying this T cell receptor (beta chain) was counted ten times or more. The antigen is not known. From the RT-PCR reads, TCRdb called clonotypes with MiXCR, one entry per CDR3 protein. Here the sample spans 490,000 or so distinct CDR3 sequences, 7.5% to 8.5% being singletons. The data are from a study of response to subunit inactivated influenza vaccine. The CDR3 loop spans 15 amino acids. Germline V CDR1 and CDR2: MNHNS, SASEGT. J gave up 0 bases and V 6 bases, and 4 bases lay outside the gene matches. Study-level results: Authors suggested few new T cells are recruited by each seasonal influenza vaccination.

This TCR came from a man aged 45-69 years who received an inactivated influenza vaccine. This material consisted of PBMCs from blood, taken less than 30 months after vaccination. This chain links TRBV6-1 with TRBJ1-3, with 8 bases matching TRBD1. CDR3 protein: CASRRTGSSGNTIYF. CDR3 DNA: TGTGCCAGCAGACGGACAGGGAGCTCTGGAAACACCATATATTTT.